The 13 T cell receptor beta chains below were found in one sample sequenced in a study of blood T cell repertoires in COVID-19. Produced via immunoSEQ multiplex PCR; TCRdb's table is partial and in-frame only. The sample lists 200,000 to 300,000 clones, approximately 86% occurring once. The sample consisted of peripheral blood. These TCRs come from a woman aged 60-70 years who had recovered from COVID-19.

The chain uses TRBV18 and TRBJ1-5; D not resolved. Between the trimmed V and J ends, which lost 8 bases and 9 bases, there was a span of 20 bases. The CDR3 consists of 14 residues. CDR1 and CDR2 from the germline V gene are KGHSH and LQKENI. The CDR3 reads CASGEAGTKAPQHF. The CDR3 nucleotides are TGTGCCAGCGGGGAAGCGGGAACGAAGGCGCCCCAGCATTTT.

This clone showed up just a few times. V gene TRBV6-5 combines with J gene TRBJ1-6; no clear D. This CDR3 comprises 13 residues. The V gene lost 6 bases and the J gene lost 10 bases, with 13 bases spanning the gap. Germline lookup yields CDR1 MNHEY and CDR2 SVGAGI. As DNA, the CDR3 is TGTGCCAGCAGGGTAGCGCGGGAGTCACCCCTCCACTTT. Protein: CASRVARESPLHF.

The CDR3, as DNA: TGTGCCAGCAGCTTAGCCAGGGATAACTATGGCTACACCTTC. This gives the protein CASSLARDNYGYTF. The gene calls are TRBV7-8 and TRBJ1-2; possibly TRBD1 for D (5 bases). From germline, CDR1 is SGHVS and CDR2 FQNEAQ. Trimming removed 0 bases at V and 1 base at J, with 6 bases between. This CDR3 spans 14 amino acids. Full variable domain (outside the CDR3, taken from reference TRBV7-8 and TRBJ1-2): GAGVSQSPRYKVAKRGQDVALRCDPISGHVSLFWYQQALGQGPEFLTYFQNEAQLDKSGLPSDRFFAERPEGSVSTLKIQRTQQEDSAVYLCASSLARDNYGYTFGSGTRLTVV.

The gene calls are TRBV11-3 and TRBJ1-2; D is possibly TRBD1 (5 bases). V lost 4 bases and J lost 3, with 15 bases in between. Germline V gene lookup returns CDR1 SGHNT and CDR2 YENEEA. This CDR3 contains 15 residues. CDR3 nucleotides: TGTGCCAGCAGCTCGCGACAGATTGGGGACTATGGCTACACCTTC. The encoded protein is CASSSRQIGDYGYTF.

The chain uses TRBV28 and TRBJ1-2; 8 bases agree with TRBD1. V was clipped by 3 bases and J by 2 bases; unmatched bases: 8. CDR1 and CDR2 from the germline V gene are MDHEN and SYDVKM. The CDR3 is 16 amino acids. The CDR3, as DNA: TGTGCCAGCAGTTTGACCGACAGGGGAGGCAACTATGGCTACACCTTC. Translation gives CASSLTDRGGNYGYTF.

This clone has at least ten counts. The J gene is TRBJ2-1, the V gene TRBV9; D remains unclear. This CDR3 is built from 15 residues. Trimming left V 1 base short and J 8 bases short, with 16 bases between. Germline V gene lookup returns CDR1 SGDLS and CDR2 YYNGEE. The DNA for the CDR3 is TGTGCCAGCAGCGTAACCGGCAGGCCCTCCGATGAGCAGTTCTTC. It translates to CASSVTGRPSDEQFF.

This clone has more than one count but fewer than ten. V gene TRBV7-3 combines with J gene TRBJ2-1; 11 positions agree with TRBD2. Germline assignment: CDR1 SGHTA and CDR2 FQGTGA. Trimming removed 5 bases from V and 3 bases from J; junction bases left unmatched: 12. The CDR3 is made up of 18 amino acids. The CDR3 spells CASSLEGTSGRFYNEQFF. The CDR3 region has the DNA TGTGCCAGCAGCCTTGAAGGGACTAGCGGACGTTTCTACAATGAGCAGTTCTTC.

The chain employs TRBV15 and TRBJ1-4, with D possibly TRBD1 on 6 matching bases. Between the trimmed V and J ends, which lost 4 bases and 10 bases, there was a span of 16 bases. This CDR3 region has 14 residues. Germline V gives CDR1 LNHNV, CDR2 YYDKDF (reference sequence). The CDR3 DNA follows: TGTGCCACCAGCAAAGCAGGGTCAGGGGTAAAACTGTTTTTT. Translated, it gives CATSKAGSGVKLFF.

The V call is TRBV24-1, the J call TRBJ2-7; tentatively, D is TRBD1 (6 bases). This CDR3 contains 11 residues. Per the germline V gene, CDR1 is KGHDR and CDR2 is SFDVKD. The ends were cut back, 8 bases at V and 2 bases at J, with 6 bases in the middle. The CDR3 nucleotides are TGTGCCACCAAGGGGGCCTACGAGCAGTACTTC. It encodes CATKGAYEQYF.

This chain links TRBV28 with TRBJ1-2; no clear D. Between the trimmed V and J ends, which lost 5 bases and 2 bases, there was a span of 15 bases. In germline, CDR1 is MDHEN, CDR2 SYDVKM. CDR3 length: 15 residues. CDR3 amino acids: CASSPVDEENYGYTF. The CDR3 DNA is TGTGCCAGCAGTCCCGTCGATGAGGAGAACTATGGCTACACCTTC.

The chain couples TRBV6-5 to TRBJ2-7; TRBD2 matches at 9 bases. CDR1 and CDR2 from the germline V gene are MNHEY and SVGAGI. The CDR3 contains 14 residues. Losses at the gene ends were 10 bases for V and 0 bases for J; bases not matched to a gene: 7. CDR3 coding DNA: TGTGCCACGATTAGCGGGGGCCACTCCTACGAGCAGTACTTC. It is translated as CATISGGHSYEQYF.

This rearrangement joins TRBV19 to TRBJ1-2; D call uncertain. Germline CDR1 reads LNHDA; CDR2 reads SQIVND (reference sequence). The V and J ends lost 6 bases and 2 bases respectively, with 16 bases between them. This CDR3 comprises 15 residues. The CDR3 reads CASSPTPTYNYGYTF. DNA for the CDR3: TGTGCCAGTAGCCCCACCCCAACATACAACTATGGCTACACCTTC.

This clone was recorded a few times. In nucleotides, the CDR3 is TGTGCCAGCAGCTGGACAGGGGGCACCGGGGAGCTGTTTTTT. Translating gives CASSWTGGTGELFF. This rearrangement joins TRBV7-9 to TRBJ2-2; TRBD1 agrees at 10 bases. Germline lookup yields CDR1 SEHNR and CDR2 FQNEAQ (reference sequence). This CDR3 has 14 amino acids. V shed 4 bases, J shed 4 bases, and the junction held 0 bases outside the gene matches.